This T cell receptor beta chain originates from a study of early T cells in non-severe SARS-CoV-2 infection. In the study overall: It was bulk RNA from unsorted whole blood that was sequenced, and the chains were unpaired.

The protocol attached unique molecular identifiers to individual cDNA molecules. TCRdb redid the calling of the 5' RACE reads with MiXCR, one entry per CDR3 protein. This sample has around 99,000 distinct CDR3 sequences, with around 16% found just once. The CDR3 contains 16 residues. The junction had 10 bases not matched to a gene; V was cut back by 3 bases and J by 6 bases. Germline CDR1 and CDR2: DFQATT and SNEGSKA (reference sequence). This chain uses TRBV20-1 with TRBJ2-3; TRBD2 matches 12 bases. The material was whole blood, obtained at baseline. The clonotype comes from an adult who was a healthcare worker with PCR-confirmed SARS-CoV-2 infection or an uninfected control (not recorded which). DNA of the CDR3: TGCAGTGCTAGCCGGACTAGCGGGGCCACACTGGATACGCAGTATTTT. Protein: CSASRTSGATLDTQYF.